The clone carrying this T cell receptor beta chain was seen a handful of times. The germline gene is not matched at one end of the junction; a read error may be the cause. Constant-segment primers served in 5'RACE that generated TCR alpha and TCR beta cDNA libraries bearing sample barcodes and UMIs. From the 5' RACE reads, TCRdb called clonotypes with MiXCR, one entry per CDR3 protein. The table has about 260,000 distinct CDR3 sequences, 8.2% seen once. The data were obtained in a study of T-cell memory formation after mild COVID-19. This CDR3 is built from 16 residues. Germline V gene lookup returns CDR1 LGHDT and CDR2 YNNKEL (reference sequence).

The V call is TRBV3-1, the J call TRBJ1-2, with 11 bases lining up with TRBD1. The sequence came from a man younger than 35 who had mild COVID-19 (a few samples of this study predate the infection). Cell type and time point are not known. The sample taken for sequencing was PBMCs or a T cell subset sorted from them (not recorded which). The CDR3, as DNA: TGTGCCAGCACCCAATGGGCCGGACAGGGGGCGGATGGCTACACCTTC. Protein: CASTQWAGQGADGYTF. The full variable domain, rest sourced from reference TRBV3-1 and TRBJ1-2, is DTAVSQTPKYLVTQMGNDKSIKCEQNLGHDTMYWYKQDSKKFLKIMFSYNNKELIINETVPNRFSPKSPDKAHLNLHINSLELGDSAVYFCASTQWAGQGADGYTFGSGTRLTVV.